Each of the 21 T cell receptor beta chains below was sequenced from the same sample in a study of T cells after yellow fever vaccination. A single record per CDR3 protein comes from TCRdb applying MiXCR to the 5' RACE reads. The data hold about 47,000 distinct CDR3 sequences, with about 7.9% observed a single time. Sequenced here: CD8+ T cells sorted from PBMCs, sampled less than 18 days after the first yellow fever vaccination. Source of these receptors: a man between 18 and 35 years old who received the YFV17D yellow fever vaccine.

This clonotype has ten or more counts. V usage is TRBV9 and J usage is TRBJ2-3; D gene uncertain. With 4 bases removed from V and 4 bases from J, the gap between germline ends came to 10 bases. Germline V gene data show CDR1 as SGDLS and CDR2 as YYNGEE. This CDR3 spans 13 amino acids. CDR3 amino acids: CASSLRQADTQYF. The CDR3 nucleotides are TGTGCCAGCAGCCTAAGGCAAGCAGATACGCAGTATTTT.

A few counts support this clonotype. V and J are TRBV29-1 and TRBJ2-5; D may be TRBD1 (5 bases). The length of the CDR3 is 13 residues. Germline V gene data show CDR1 as SQVTM and CDR2 as ANQGSEA. Trimming removed 0 bases at V and 4 bases at J, with 9 bases between. In DNA form, the CDR3 reads TGCAGCGTTGAAGAAGTGGGGCGAGAGACCCAGTACTTC. The encoded protein is CSVEEVGRETQYF. The full variable domain, its missing parts supplied by reference TRBV29-1 and TRBJ2-5, is SAVISQKPSRDICQRGTSLTIQCQVDSQVTMMFWYRQQPGQSLTLIATANQGSEATYESGFVIDKFPISRPNLTFSTLTVSNMSPEDSSIYLCSVEEVGRETQYFGPGTRLLVL.

Comments on this clonotype: Just one base apart from a much larger clone, this may be a read error. V usage is TRBV11-3 and J usage is TRBJ2-2; tentatively, D is TRBD2 (7 bases). The V gene's germline CDR1 is SGHNT and CDR2 YENEEA. Trimming pared 5 bases from V and 0 bases from J, leaving 13 bases between. The CDR3 totals 16 residues. The CDR3 protein is CASSPAGTTNTGELFF. CDR3 sequence (DNA): TGTGCCAGCAGCCCAGCGGGGACAACGAACACCGGGGAGCTGTTTTTT.

This clonotype has a handful of counts. For the CDR3, the DNA is TGTGCCAGCAGCCCAAGTACCGGGTCGTATCAGCCCCAGCATTTT. Its protein product is CASSPSTGSYQPQHF. The chain links TRBV7-8 to TRBJ1-5; no clear D gene. V was shortened by 5 bases and J by 5 bases, with 16 bases between the two germline ends. This CDR3 has 15 amino acids. Looked up from germline, CDR1 is SGHVS and CDR2 is FQNEAQ.

In this sample, this clonotype is medium-sized. DNA for the CDR3: TGTGCCAGCAGCCAAGTAGTGATAGCGGTGTCACAAGAGACCCAGTACTTC. Its translation is CASSQVVIAVSQETQYF. The rearrangement links TRBV3-1 to TRBJ2-5; D possibly corresponds to TRBD2 (6 bases). From germline, CDR1 is LGHDT and CDR2 YNNKEL (reference sequence). The CDR3 is 17 residues long. Trimming pared 1 base from V and 2 bases from J, leaving 17 bases between.

This clonotype has more than one count but fewer than ten. The chain links TRBV4-1 to TRBJ2-6, with D possibly matching TRBD2 (6 bases). V was clipped by 0 bases and J by 1 base, with 13 bases between them. The CDR3 consists of 18 residues. Germline V gene data show CDR1 as MGHRA and CDR2 as YSYEKL. The CDR3 sequence is CASSQDPGTVSGANVLTF. CDR3 nucleotides: TGCGCCAGCAGCCAAGACCCGGGGACTGTGTCTGGGGCCAACGTCCTGACTTTC.

The rearrangement links TRBV5-1 to TRBJ1-1; TRBD1 might be the D (6 bases). Deletions cut 4 bases from V and 5 bases from J, with 18 bases between. The CDR3 consists of 15 residues. The germline V gene has CDR1 SGHRS and CDR2 YFSETQ. The CDR3 sequence: CASSHLDGGRTEAFF. The CDR3 nucleotides are TGCGCCAGCAGCCATTTGGATGGGGGGCGGACTGAAGCTTTCTTT.

Ten or more counts support this clonotype. The V gene is TRBV9, the J gene TRBJ2-1; D is uncertain. This CDR3 has 13 residues. Germline V gene lookup returns CDR1 SGDLS and CDR2 YYNGEE. V was shortened by 10 bases and J by 0 bases, with 11 bases between the two germline ends. CDR3 region: CASSRSSYNEQFF. The CDR3, as DNA: TGTGCCTCCTCAAGGAGCTCCTACAATGAGCAGTTCTTC.

This clonotype was detected ten times or more. The V call is TRBV7-9, the J call TRBJ2-5, with D tentatively TRBD1 (5 bases). CDR3 length: 15 residues. Germline V gene lookup returns CDR1 SEHNR and CDR2 FQNEAQ (reference sequence). Between the trimmed V and J ends, which lost 3 bases and 2 bases, there was a span of 13 bases. The CDR3 nucleotides are TGTGCCAGCAGCTTTTTCCAGGGTCCTCAAGAGACCCAGTACTTC. Protein sequence: CASSFFQGPQETQYF.

This clonotype was seen at least ten times. The V and J genes are TRBV9 and TRBJ2-1; D gene unclear. Per germline, CDR1 SGDLS and CDR2 YYNGEE. The CDR3 spans 15 residues. Trimming stripped 3 bases from V and 4 bases from J, with 14 bases between. CDR3 bases: TGTGCCAGCAGCGCCGGAGAGCGCCTGTACAATGAGCAGTTCTTC. Amino acid sequence: CASSAGERLYNEQFF.

In its sample, this clonotype was seen many times. The chain links TRBV10-3 to TRBJ2-5; no definite D call. V was cut by 5 bases and J by 5 bases, with 12 bases left in between. In germline, CDR1 is ENHRY, CDR2 SYGVKD. The CDR3 is 13 amino acids. The CDR3 DNA is TGTGCCATCAGTCTACCTGGGTTGGAGACCCAGTACTTC. It specifies CAISLPGLETQYF.

This clonotype was counted at least ten times. The chain combines TRBV27 with TRBJ1-5; the match to TRBD1 covers 7 bases. Germline CDR1 is MNHEY and CDR2 is SMNVEV (reference sequence). After removal of 6 bases from V and 5 bases from J, the junction contained 10 bases not matched to a gene. The CDR3 is 15 residues long. The CDR3 DNA sequence: TGTGCCAGCAGCCCGATTGGACAGGATCATCAGCCCCAGCATTTT. This gives the protein CASSPIGQDHQPQHF.

This clonotype was seen many times. This chain joins TRBV27 and TRBJ2-2, with D perhaps matching TRBD1 or TRBD2 (5 bases each). This CDR3 is built from 15 residues. The germline V gene encodes CDR1 MNHEY and CDR2 SMNVEV (reference sequence). Trimming removed 1 base from V and 2 bases from J, with 8 bases in between. CDR3 bases: TGTGCCAGCAGTTTATATGGGGGTAACACCGGGGAGCTGTTTTTT. Its translation: CASSLYGGNTGELFF.

This clonotype was found many times. The chain links TRBV11-2 to TRBJ1-3; maybe TRBD1 (6 bases). The CDR3 is made up of 13 amino acids. The germline gives CDR1 SGHAT, CDR2 FQNNGV. V was cut by 3 bases and J by 9 bases, with 12 bases left in between. CDR3 sequence (DNA): TGTGCCAGCAGCTTGGGGGCTGAAGCCACCATATATTTT. This codes for CASSLGAEATIYF.

This clonotype was recorded many times. This rearrangement joins TRBV5-1 to TRBJ2-1, with D unresolved. Germline CDR1 is SGHRS and CDR2 is YFSETQ. Trimming took 0 bases from V and 4 from J, leaving 11 bases between them. This CDR3 has 15 residues. The CDR3 spells CASSLGVYSYNEQFF. The CDR3 DNA reads as TGCGCCAGCAGCTTGGGAGTATACTCATACAATGAGCAGTTCTTC.

V gene TRBV5-4 combines with J gene TRBJ2-7, with TRBD1 identical over 8 bases. V shed 3 bases and J 3 bases; nucleotides not matched to a gene: 5. Germline CDR1 reads SGHNT; CDR2 reads YYREEE (reference sequence). This CDR3 is 14 amino acids long. The CDR3 loop reads CASSSGTGVYEQYF. The CDR3 DNA reads TGTGCCAGCAGCTCCGGGACAGGCGTCTACGAGCAGTACTTC.

In this sample, this clonotype turned up many times. The rearrangement uses TRBV29-1 and TRBJ2-7; unclear D gene. This CDR3 is 11 amino acids long. Trimming took off 2 bases at V and 2 bases at J, with 4 bases between the two ends. Germline-derived CDR1 and CDR2 are SQVTM and ANQGSEA. The CDR3 sequence is CSVETAYEQYF. CDR3 nucleotides: TGCAGCGTTGAAACGGCCTACGAGCAGTACTTC.

This clonotype was observed at least ten times. The chain links TRBV6-1 to TRBJ1-4; tentatively, D is TRBD1 (5 bases). V was pared by 5 bases and J by 0 bases, with 25 bases between. CDR1 MNHNS and CDR2 SASEGT come from the germline V gene. The CDR3 totals 20 residues. The DNA for the CDR3 is TGTGCCAGCAGTCAAAACCCCCAGGACTGGGGGAAAACAACTAATGAAAAACTGTTTTTT. Translation gives CASSQNPQDWGKTTNEKLFF.

The chain joins TRBV11-1 to TRBJ1-5, with D perhaps TRBD1 (5 bases). The CDR3 is made up of 23 amino acids. V shed 0 bases and J shed 2 bases, with 32 bases lying between them. Germline V gene data show CDR1 as SGHAT and CDR2 as FQDESV (reference sequence). CDR3 in amino acids: CASSLAGEHSQGSRLNGNQPQHF. In DNA, the CDR3 is TGTGCCAGCAGCTTAGCGGGGGAACATAGCCAGGGCAGCCGCTTGAATGGCAATCAGCCCCAGCATTTT.

This clonotype was observed at least ten times. The chain recombines TRBV12-3 or TRBV12-4 with TRBJ1-1; TRBD1 aligns across 8 bases. V shed 5 bases, J shed 5 bases, and the junction held 7 bases outside the gene matches. The CDR3 loop spans 14 amino acids. The CDR3 nucleotides are TGTGCCAGCAGTCCAGGCACAGGGGGGACTGAAGCTTTCTTT. It codes for CASSPGTGGTEAFF.

This clonotype was seen many times. This sequence joins TRBV7-2 and TRBJ1-5, with D unresolved. Between the trimmed V and J ends, which lost 1 base and 1 base, there was a span of 8 bases. The germline V gene has CDR1 SGHTA and CDR2 FQGNSA. The length of the CDR3 is 15 residues. The CDR3: CASSLVGLSNQPQHF. CDR3 sequence (DNA): TGTGCCAGCAGCTTAGTGGGGTTGAGCAATCAGCCCCAGCATTTT.